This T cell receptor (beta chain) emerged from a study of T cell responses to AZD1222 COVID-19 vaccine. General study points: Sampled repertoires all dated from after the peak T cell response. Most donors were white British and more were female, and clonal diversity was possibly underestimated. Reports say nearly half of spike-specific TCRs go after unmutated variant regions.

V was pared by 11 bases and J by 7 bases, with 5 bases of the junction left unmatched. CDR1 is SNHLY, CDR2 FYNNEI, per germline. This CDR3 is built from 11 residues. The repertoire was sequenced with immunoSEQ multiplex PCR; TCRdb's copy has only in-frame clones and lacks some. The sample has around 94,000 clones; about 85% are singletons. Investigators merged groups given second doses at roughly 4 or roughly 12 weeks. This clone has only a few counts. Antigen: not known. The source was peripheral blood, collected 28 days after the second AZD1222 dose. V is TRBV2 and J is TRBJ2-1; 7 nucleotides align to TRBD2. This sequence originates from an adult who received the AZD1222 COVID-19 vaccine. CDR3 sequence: CAGGGMNEQFF. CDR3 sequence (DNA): TGTGCCGGGGGGGGTATGAATGAGCAGTTCTTC.